Listed below are T cell receptor beta chains from one sample, sequenced in a study of blood T cell repertoires in COVID-19. The table came from immunoSEQ multiplex PCR; TCRdb's copy has only in-frame clones and leaves some out. This sample has approximately 260,000 clones, with 82% found just once. What was sequenced was peripheral blood. The receptors here all came from an elderly woman with active or convalescent COVID-19. CDR3s include the opening cysteine and the closing phenylalanine or tryptophan. D genes are given only for firm matches. Some rows mark clone size as missing; the rest say once, few, many or name a class of expanded clone.

TRBV2,TRBD2,few,TRBJ2-1,TGTGCCACTAACCCGGGGACTAGCGATGAGCAGTTCTTC,CATNPGTSDEQFF
TRBV5-1,TRBD1,-,TRBJ1-4,TGCGCCAGCAGCTTGGGGACACAGGGGATTAATGAAAAACTGTTTTTT,CASSLGTQGINEKLFF
TRBV7-2,-,-,TRBJ1-2,TGTGCCAGCAGCTTAGGGGACTACTATGGCTACACCTTC,CASSLGDYYGYTF
TRBV27,-,few,TRBJ1-6,TGTGCCAGCAGTCCCCCCGGGAATTCACCCCTCCACTTT,CASSPPGNSPLHF
TRBV12-3/TRBV12-4,-,-,TRBJ1-2,TGTGCCAGCCTTGAGCTAAATGGCTACACCTTC,CASLELNGYTF
TRBV30,-,-,TRBJ1-3,TGTGCCTGGAGTGTACCTGGCAGGGGAGCTGGAAACACCATATATTTT,CAWSVPGRGAGNTIYF
TRBV4-1,TRBD2,-,TRBJ2-3,TGCGCCAGCAGCCAGAAGGGACTAGTTAGTGATACGCAGTATTTT,CASSQKGLVSDTQYF
TRBV7-9,TRBD1,-,TRBJ1-6,TGTGCCAGCAGCACCGGGACAGGGGGTTCACCCCTCCACTTT,CASSTGTGGSPLHF
TRBV2,-,-,TRBJ2-3,TGTGCCAGCAGCGGGTCCCTTAGCACAGATACGCAGTATTTT,CASSGSLSTDTQYF
TRBV5-1,-,-,TRBJ2-2,TGCGCCAGCAGCTCAACAGGGTACACCGGGGAGCTGTTTTTT,CASSSTGYTGELFF
TRBV18,TRBD1,-,TRBJ1-5,TGTGCCAGCTCACCGGCACAGGGGATCAATCAGCCCCAGCATTTT,CASSPAQGINQPQHF
TRBV7-9,-,-,TRBJ1-2,TGTGCCAGCAGCCCGCAGGATAACTATGGCTACACCTTC,CASSPQDNYGYTF
TRBV5-6,-,-,TRBJ1-2,TGTGCCAGCAGCTTGAGGGAGGATGGCTACACCTTC,CASSLREDGYTF
TRBV7-2,TRBD2,-,TRBJ2-3,TGTGCCAGCAGCTCCCGGAGCGCGGGAGGGACTGGTACGCAGTATTTT,CASSSRSAGGTGTQYF
TRBV27,-,-,TRBJ2-3,TGTGCCAGCAGGCTCACTTACACAGATACGCAGTATTTT,CASRLTYTDTQYF
TRBV28,-,-,TRBJ1-5,TGTGCCAGCAGGGCGACCTGGGAGAGGTGGAAGAATCAGCCCCAGCATTTT,CASRATWERWKNQPQHF
TRBV1,-,-,TRBJ2-1,TGCACCAGCAGCCAAGACCTCAAAGGAGCGGGAGGGATCTACAATGAGCAGTTCTTC,CTSSQDLKGAGGIYNEQFF
TRBV6-1,-,-,TRBJ2-7,TGTGCCAGCAGTGAAGCCGTTGAAGGGGGCGAGCAGTACTTC,CASSEAVEGGEQYF
TRBV19,-,-,TRBJ2-2,TGTGCCAGTAGTATAGATCGCAGGGGCGCTCAAGAGAACACCGGGGAGCTGTTTTTT,CASSIDRRGAQENTGELFF
TRBV6-5,TRBD2,-,TRBJ2-3,TGTGCCATCGCGGGAGTCACAGATACGCAGTATTTT,CAIAGVTDTQYF
TRBV2,-,-,TRBJ2-7,TGTGCCAGCAGGGGGCCCAGGGCCACCGTCTCCTACGAGCAGTACTTC,CASRGPRATVSYEQYF
TRBV27,-,-,TRBJ2-5,TGTGCCAGCAGTTTTTTCCACGAGTACCAAGAGACCCAGTACTTC,CASSFFHEYQETQYF
TRBV5-1,-,-,TRBJ2-3,TGCGCCAGCAGCCCCTCCACATTTGATACGCAGTATTTT,CASSPSTFDTQYF
TRBV5-1,TRBD1,-,TRBJ2-1,TGCGCCAGCAGCGTGGGACAGGGGGTCAATGAGCAGTTCTTC,CASSVGQGVNEQFF
TRBV7-9,-,-,TRBJ2-7,TGTGCCAGCAGCTTACGTAGAAACGAGCAGTACTTC,CASSLRRNEQYF
TRBV5-1,-,-,TRBJ1-3,TGCGCCAGCAGCTTGGTCTGGGGGGCTGGAAACACCATATATTTT,CASSLVWGAGNTIYF
TRBV2,TRBD1,few,TRBJ1-5,TGTGCCAGCAGTGTCACAGGGGTTGGGCGTCAGCCCCAGCATTTT,CASSVTGVGRQPQHF
TRBV27,-,-,TRBJ2-3,TGTGCCAGCAGTCGAACCGCCCACCAGGGATTTTTGGCAGATACGCAGTATTTT,CASSRTAHQGFLADTQYF
TRBV5-1,TRBD1,-,TRBJ1-4,TGCGCCAGCAGCGGGGGGACAGCAACTAATGAAAAACTGTTTTTT,CASSGGTATNEKLFF
TRBV3-1/TRBV3-2,-,few,TRBJ1-2,TGTGCCAGCAGCCAAGATTTTGGCGGAGGGGCGACAAACTATGGCTACACCTTC,CASSQDFGGGATNYGYTF
TRBV28,-,few,TRBJ1-3,TGTGCCAGCTCGCCCTGGGGGGCTGGAAACACCATATATTTT,CASSPWGAGNTIYF
TRBV4-2,TRBD2,-,TRBJ2-1,TGTGCCAGCAGCCAAGTGGTAGCGGGAGGGCTAAATGAGCAGTTCTTC,CASSQVVAGGLNEQFF
TRBV15,-,-,TRBJ2-1,TGTGCCACCAGCAGAGATGGTAGTGAGCAGTTCTTC,CATSRDGSEQFF
TRBV10-3,-,few,TRBJ1-5,TGTGCCATCAGTGAGTCCCCGGTTTCCCAGCCCCAGCATTTT,CAISESPVSQPQHF
TRBV5-4,-,few,TRBJ2-7,TGTGCCAGCAGCACCCCGACAGGCTACGAGCAGTACTTC,CASSTPTGYEQYF
TRBV27,TRBD1,once,TRBJ1-1,TGTGCCAGCAGATTGGACAGGGTCTTTAACACTGAAGCTTTCTTT,CASRLDRVFNTEAFF
TRBV5-1,-,-,TRBJ2-2,TGCGCCAGCAGCCCCCGGGATCTAAAACTCGTCGGGGAGCTGTTTTTT,CASSPRDLKLVGELFF
TRBV4-1,TRBD1,-,TRBJ1-2,TGCGCCAGCAGCCCGGAAATCGGACAGGGATTCTATGGCTACACCTTC,CASSPEIGQGFYGYTF
TRBV5-1,TRBD2,-,TRBJ2-1,TGCGCCAGCAGCATAAACAATATAGCGGGACTAAACAATGAGCAGTTCTTC,CASSINNIAGLNNEQFF
TRBV6-1,-,-,TRBJ1-6,TGTGCCAGCAGTGAAGGGACAGTATACGGACAATATAATTCACCCCTCCACTTT,CASSEGTVYGQYNSPLHF
TRBV5-1,-,once,TRBJ2-5,TGCGCCAGCAGCTTGGAAGGGGTGGAGACCCAGTACTTC,CASSLEGVETQYF
TRBV27,-,-,TRBJ2-3,TGTGCCAGCAGGCTAAAACCTAGCACAGATACGCAGTATTTT,CASRLKPSTDTQYF
TRBV2,TRBD2,few,TRBJ2-3,TGTGCCAGCAGGAGGACTAGCGGGGGGACAGATACGCAGTATTTT,CASRRTSGGTDTQYF